The rows below give T cell receptor beta chains drawn from one sample of a study of blood T cell repertoires in COVID-19. Some clones are missing from TCRdb's copy, which holds only in-frame ones; the method was immunoSEQ multiplex PCR. The data show roughly 230,000 clones, about 79% seen once. The sample comprised PBMCs or T cells enriched from blood (not recorded which). Receptors originate from a woman between 55 and 75 years old who had recovered from COVID-19. Each CDR3 is given without its conserved first and last residue. Each record gives: CDR3 protein, clone size, V gene, CDR3 length, J gene. Clone size is stated in some rows and not others, as once, few, many or a class when expanded.

CDR3 protein: ASSSTGKETQY; clone size: .; V gene: TRBV12-3/TRBV12-4; CDR3 length: 11; J gene: TRBJ2-5
CDR3 protein: AISGGSGNTIY; clone size: .; V gene: TRBV10-3; CDR3 length: 11; J gene: TRBJ1-3
CDR3 protein: ASSPGTSGGADEQY; clone size: .; V gene: TRBV18; CDR3 length: 14; J gene: TRBJ2-7
CDR3 protein: ASSLPPGLAGTEQF; clone size: .; V gene: TRBV6-5; CDR3 length: 14; J gene: TRBJ2-1
CDR3 protein: ASSGEGEAF; clone size: .; V gene: TRBV10-2; CDR3 length: 9; J gene: TRBJ1-1
CDR3 protein: AISESGGMTEAF; clone size: once; V gene: TRBV10-3; CDR3 length: 12; J gene: TRBJ1-1
CDR3 protein: ASSPQGRYNEQF; clone size: .; V gene: TRBV18; CDR3 length: 12; J gene: TRBJ2-1
CDR3 protein: ASSFPGQGYEQF; clone size: .; V gene: TRBV11-2; CDR3 length: 12; J gene: TRBJ2-1
CDR3 protein: ASSFLAGGSYEQY; clone size: .; V gene: TRBV7-9; CDR3 length: 13; J gene: TRBJ2-7
CDR3 protein: ATTGRRQKPYEQY; clone size: .; V gene: TRBV15; CDR3 length: 13; J gene: TRBJ2-7
CDR3 protein: ASRVGTGANVLT; clone size: .; V gene: TRBV11-2; CDR3 length: 12; J gene: TRBJ2-6
CDR3 protein: ASTAVSNQPQH; clone size: .; V gene: TRBV2; CDR3 length: 11; J gene: TRBJ1-5
CDR3 protein: ASRTSRPYNEQF; clone size: few; V gene: TRBV28; CDR3 length: 12; J gene: TRBJ2-1
CDR3 protein: SVSKSNEQF; clone size: few; V gene: TRBV29-1; CDR3 length: 9; J gene: TRBJ2-1
CDR3 protein: ASSVGGGAGDTIY; clone size: .; V gene: TRBV5-6; CDR3 length: 13; J gene: TRBJ1-3
CDR3 protein: ASSGQGAGDTQY; clone size: .; V gene: TRBV2; CDR3 length: 12; J gene: TRBJ2-3
CDR3 protein: ASSQDLQGAQPQH; clone size: few; V gene: TRBV3-1/TRBV3-2; CDR3 length: 13; J gene: TRBJ1-5
CDR3 protein: ASSTRLAGTNEQF; clone size: .; V gene: TRBV13; CDR3 length: 13; J gene: TRBJ2-1